This T cell receptor beta chain is drawn from a study of response to subunit inactivated influenza vaccine (dated by TCRdb to the late 2010s). About the investigation overall: Deep quantitative profiling of the T cell receptor repertoire was used in the study to follow responses to a trivalent subunit inactivated influenza vaccine. Summary of the overall study and its limitations: It was suggested by the authors that each seasonal influenza vaccination may recruit only a limited number of new T cells.

This clonotype was seen more than once but under ten times. Its antigen target is currently unknown. Base qualities are not recorded, but no much larger clone differs from it by a single base. The CDR3 holds 13 amino acids from the cysteine to the phenylalanine. Left in the record is the CDR3 DNA by itself, 39 bases read in frame from the first base. Taken from the germline V gene, the CDR1 and CDR2 loops are WSHSY and SAAADI. V lost 6 bases and J lost 9 bases; the stretch between them is 16 bases long. The method behind the library was RT-PCR. The sequencing machine was an Illumina HiSeq 2500. TCRdb passed the public sequencing reads through fastp at Q25 and MiXCR, retaining productive beta sequences. Rows with one shared CDR3 protein collapse into an entry with the most common genes and DNA. The sample table holds 150,000 to 200,000 distinct CDR3 sequences, of which approximately 12% were seen once. Around 32% of the sample comes from the top ten.

Another study also made use of these data, one on T cells expressing NK-cell markers. Taken from the second paper: 5'RACE template switching, by which a universal primer site and unique molecular identifiers were added, was used to make TCR beta cDNA libraries. TCR beta-chain repertoires were profiled in sorted CD3+CD56+NKG2C+, CD3+CD56+NKG2C- and CD3+CD56-NKG2C+ T-cell subsets from eight donors. Among the eight sequenced donors, seven were HCMV-seropositive and one was HCMV-seronegative. In several experiments an anti-gammadeltaTCR antibody was added to restrict sorting to alphabetaTCR-expressing T cells. In roughly 6 donors, the dominant CD3+CD56+NKG2C+ clonotypes were found to rank among the top 10 CD8+ clonotypes and to make up about 1.0-7.5% of CD8+ T cells. Those dominant clonotypes were again the most abundant among CD3+CD56-NKG2C+ cells in several donors, at about 25-65%. Whether the expanded NKG2C-expressing T cell clones were specific for HCMV antigens was left unclear. The study sequenced eight donors, all healthy volunteers chosen at random: three men and five women. To determine HCMV serostatus, a commercial ELISA kit was used to detect HCMV-specific IgG in serum. Ficoll density gradient centrifugation was used to isolate peripheral blood mononuclear cells from blood. CD4+ and CD8+ T cells were isolated from PBMC by magnetic immunoseparation with Miltenyi isolation kits. Synthesis of cDNA was primed from the TCR beta constant segment and was followed by two consecutive PCR amplification steps. Illumina HiSeq 2000/2500, MiSeq or NextSeq was used to sequence libraries as 2 x 150 bp reads. MIGEC was used to demultiplex reads and group reads by UMI, and MiTCR was used to assemble and quantify clonotypes. To exclude erroneous sequences, any TCR cDNA sequence not supported by at least two reads was discarded. The tcR package was used for downstream repertoire analysis, and clonotypes were matched between fractions using CDR3 nucleotide sequence together with V segment. VDJmatch was used to annotate antigen specificity against VDJdb, with one amino acid substitution allowed in CDR3.

The specimen comprised CD8+ T cells sorted from PBMCs, sampled about 12 days after vaccination. The sequence joins TRBV10-2 to TRBJ2-3; TRBD2 is a possible D gene, resting on 8 matching bases. This clonotype originated in a man aged 50 to 60 who received an inactivated influenza vaccine. Donor details come from another sample of the same person, matched by shared clones. The DNA sequence follows: TGCGCCAGCAGGCGGGAGGAACAGGGGACGCAGTATTTT. The translation is CASRREEQGTQYF.